Following are 11 T cell receptor beta chains from one sample sequenced in a study of CD8+ T cells in alopecia areata. Reverse transcription of extracted RNA yielded cDNA, which provided the sequencing template. Method: immunoSEQ multiplex PCR; TCRdb's copy keeps in-frame clones and lacks some. The sample shows fewer than 250,000 clones, around two fifths of them seen only once. Stated treatment: oral pan-JAK inhibitor, 5-10 mg twice daily. Here the sequenced sample was CD4+ T cells sorted from blood, taken around week 30, from a patient treated with tofacitinib. The origin of the receptors is a human donor with alopecia areata.

This clone appeared a few times. The gene calls are TRBV4-1 and TRBJ2-7; 9 bases map to TRBD1. The ends lost 1 base at V and 7 bases at J; junction bases unmatched: 14. The CDR3 extends over 17 amino acids. The germline V gene encodes CDR1 MGHRA and CDR2 YSYEKL. The CDR3 loop is CASSQGGTGPNTQEQYF. The CDR3 nucleotides are TGCGCCAGCAGCCAAGGAGGGACAGGGCCCAACACCCAGGAGCAGTACTTC.

The V call is TRBV7-9, the J call TRBJ1-4; the D is unclear. The CDR3 extends over 12 amino acids. V lost 5 bases and J 8 bases, leaving 9 bases between the germline ends. Germline V gives CDR1 SEHNR, CDR2 FQNEAQ (reference sequence). CDR3 sequence (DNA): TGTGCCAGCAGCGAGCAAGAGGAAAAACTGTTTTTT. Its protein product is CASSEQEEKLFF.

This clone occurred a few times. The chain employs TRBV6-6 and TRBJ1-1, with D possibly being TRBD1 (5 bases). The CDR3 has 16 residues. Trimming pared 6 bases from V and 3 bases from J, leaving 20 bases between. In germline, CDR1 is MNHNY, CDR2 SVGAGI (reference sequence). In DNA form, the CDR3 reads TGTGCCAGCAGCTCCCGAGGGGCGAATTGGGACACTGAAGCTTTCTTT. This codes for CASSSRGANWDTEAFF.

V is TRBV18 and J is TRBJ2-5; no definite D call. CDR3 length: 16 amino acids. V lost 1 base, J lost 0 bases, and 12 bases lay in between. The germline CDR1 and CDR2 sequences are KGHSH and LQKENI. The CDR3 region has the DNA TGTGCCAGCTCACCACATCCCCGGCGGAACCAAGAGACCCAGTACTTC. Protein: CASSPHPRRNQETQYF. Combining the CDR3 with reference TRBV18 and TRBJ2-5 gives the whole variable domain NAGVMQNPRHLVRRRGQEARLRCSPMKGHSHVYWYRQLPEEGLKFMVYLQKENIIDESGMPKERFSAEFPKEGPSILRIQQVVRGDSAAYFCASSPHPRRNQETQYFGPGTRLLVL.

The chain has TRBV5-1 and TRBJ2-1; no reliable D call. Trimming took 7 bases from V and 0 from J, leaving 14 bases between them. Germline V gene data show CDR1 as SGHRS and CDR2 as YFSETQ. The CDR3 length is 15 residues. The CDR3 sequence: CASRSTLSSYNEQFF. The CDR3 DNA reads TGCGCCAGCCGCTCGACGTTGAGCTCCTACAATGAGCAGTTCTTC. The variable domain in full, with the rest retrieved from reference TRBV5-1 and TRBJ2-1, is KAGVTQTPRYLIKTRGQQVTLSCSPISGHRSVSWYQQTPGQGLQFLFEYFSETQRNKGNFPGRFSGRQFSNSRSEMNVSTLELGDSALYLCASRSTLSSYNEQFFGPGTRLTVL.

The rearrangement links TRBV30 to TRBJ2-3, with a possible D match to TRBD1 (6 bases). V lost 3 bases and J lost 2, with 12 bases in between. The CDR3 has 14 residues. The V gene's germline CDR1 is GTSNPN and CDR2 SVGIG (reference sequence). The CDR3 region is CAWRLPGHTDTQYF. In nucleotides, the CDR3 is TGTGCCTGGAGACTACCGGGACACACAGATACGCAGTATTTT. Looking up the rest from reference TRBV30 and TRBJ2-3 gives the full variable domain: SQTIHQWPATLVQPVGSPLSLECTVEGTSNPNLYWYRQAAGRGLQLLFYSVGIGQISSEVPQNLSASRPQDRQFILSSKKLLLSDSGFYLCAWRLPGHTDTQYFGPGTRLTVL.

V gene TRBV29-1 combines with J gene TRBJ2-7; D call uncertain. CDR3 length: 11 residues. The ends were cut back, 2 bases at V and 5 bases at J, with 7 bases in the middle. The V gene's germline CDR1 is SQVTM and CDR2 ANQGSEA. In DNA form, the CDR3 reads TGCAGCGTTGAATTAAGGAACGAGCAGTACTTC. This translates into CSVELRNEQYF.

The gene calls are TRBV6-5 and TRBJ2-7; maybe TRBD1 (5 bases). The V end was cut by 6 bases, the J end by 1 base, with 16 bases between. The CDR3 consists of 15 residues. CDR1 MNHEY and CDR2 SVGAGI come from the germline V gene. CDR3 sequence: CASRFLQGSSYEQYF. CDR3 nucleotides: TGTGCCAGCAGATTCCTTCAGGGTAGTTCCTACGAGCAGTACTTC.

This chain joins TRBV27 and TRBJ2-5; TRBD1 agrees at 8 bases. There are 15 residues in the CDR3. Germline trimming cut 3 bases from V and 3 bases from J; bases unmatched to any gene: 6. In germline, CDR1 is MNHEY, CDR2 SMNVEV (reference sequence). This CDR3 reads CASSFLGQGEETQYF. As DNA, the CDR3 is TGTGCCAGCAGTTTCCTTGGACAGGGAGAAGAGACCCAGTACTTC.

Concerning this clone itself: Other nucleotide sequences in the sample specify the same CDR3. This chain connects TRBV7-2 to TRBJ2-3; tentatively, D is TRBD1 or TRBD2 (5 bases each). The CDR3 totals 13 residues. Trimming removed 3 bases from V and 2 bases from J, with 6 bases in between. Per germline, CDR1 SGHTA and CDR2 FQGNSA. The CDR3 loop is CASSFGTTDTQYF. CDR3 sequence (DNA): TGTGCCAGCAGCTTCGGGACCACAGATACGCAGTATTTT.

The CDR3 loop is CSVAHRPGGMNTEAFF. The CDR3 DNA sequence: TGCAGCGTTGCCCACAGACCAGGGGGCATGAACACTGAAGCTTTCTTT. This sequence joins TRBV29-1 and TRBJ1-1; 8 nucleotides align to TRBD1. V was pared by 4 bases and J by 0 bases, with 10 bases of the junction left unmatched. Germline V gene data show CDR1 as SQVTM and CDR2 as ANQGSEA. The CDR3 extends over 16 amino acids.